These 27 T cell receptor beta chains originate from one sample sequenced in a study of blood T cells in healthy people across ages. A sample-barcoded 5' primer and a J-beta primer mix were used in a second PCR of about 6 to 12 cycles. TCRdb reprocessed the 5' RACE reads with MiXCR, giving one entry per CDR3 protein. The sample shows around 820,000 distinct CDR3 sequences, around 25% of them seen only once. Another study also made use of these data, one on T cells of mothers and their children.

Sample: blood. All receptors come from a boy aged 10-17 years in good health.

This clonotype was picked up a small number of times. The rearrangement joins TRBV6-2 or TRBV6-3 to TRBJ2-7, with a tentative D call TRBD1 (5 bases). Germline-derived CDR1 and CDR2 are MNHEY and SVGEGT. V gave up 4 bases and J gave up 3 bases, with 10 bases separating them. This CDR3 comprises 13 residues. The CDR3 sequence: CASSSYRYYEQYF. The CDR3 region has the DNA TGTGCCAGCAGTTCCTACAGGTACTACGAGCAGTACTTC.

This clonotype was seen only a few times. V gene TRBV2 combines with J gene TRBJ1-1, with no clear D. Trimming cost V 6 bases and J 2 bases, with 13 bases left between them. Germline values: CDR1 SNHLY, CDR2 FYNNEI. The CDR3 sequence is 14 residues long. CDR3 sequence reads: CASRVSGSNTEAFF. The CDR3 DNA reads TGTGCCAGCAGAGTTTCGGGCTCTAACACTGAAGCTTTCTTT.

The rearrangement uses TRBV4-2 and TRBJ2-5; TRBD1 might be the D (6 bases). From germline, CDR1 is LGHNA and CDR2 YNFKEQ. V lost 1 base and J 11 bases, leaving 17 bases between the germline ends. The CDR3 is made up of 14 amino acids. CDR3 DNA: TGTGCCAGCAGCCAAGCAGGGGCCCCTTCTCCGCAGTACTTC. Its translation is CASSQAGAPSPQYF.

This clonotype was detected only a few times. The germline gene is not matched at one end of the junction; a read error may be the cause. CDR3 region: CASSIVLTGGHNGQFF. The CDR3 DNA follows: TGTGCCAGTAGTATAGTTTTAACAGGGGGCCACAATGGGCAGTTCTTC. V usage is TRBV19 and J usage is TRBJ2-1; 9 nucleotides match TRBD1. This CDR3 comprises 16 residues. Germline CDR1 is LNHDA and CDR2 is SQIVND (reference sequence).

There are a few counts of this clonotype. The V and J genes are TRBV4-3 and TRBJ1-1; D remains unclear. The CDR3 covers 13 residues. Trimming shortened V by 0 bases and J by 5 bases, and 7 bases separated the two germline ends. Germline V gene data show CDR1 as LGHNA and CDR2 as YSLEER. DNA of the CDR3: TGCGCCAGCAGCCAAGAGAGGGTTACTGAAGCTTTCTTT. Amino acid sequence: CASSQERVTEAFF.

CDR3 DNA sequence: TGCAGTGCTAGGGGGGGCTTCGGGTATGGCTACACCTTC. Translated: CSARGGFGYGYTF. The V call is TRBV20-1, the J call TRBJ1-2, with a tentative D call TRBD1 (6 bases). The CDR3 has 13 residues. Trimming cost V 3 bases and J 5 bases, with 13 bases left between them. CDR1 is DFQATT, CDR2 SNEGSKA, per germline (reference sequence).

This clonotype was recorded a few times. The junction differs from germline at one of its ends, possibly a read error. The chain has TRBV4-2 and TRBJ1-2; D is possibly TRBD1 (5 bases). The germline gives CDR1 LGHNA, CDR2 YNFKEQ. The CDR3 is 16 residues long. The CDR3 spells CAGSQDSAGRSASYTF. For the CDR3, the DNA is TGTGCCGGCAGCCAAGATTCGGCAGGGCGATCGGCAAGCTACACCTTC.

The chain employs TRBV6-1 and TRBJ2-6; D gene uncertain. The V end was cut by 11 bases, the J end by 4 bases, with 9 bases between. Germline CDR1 and CDR2: MNHNS and SASEGT. CDR3 size: 12 residues. Here the CDR3 DNA reads TGTGCCTCGGTACGGGGGGCCAACGTCCTGACTTTC. Amino acid sequence: CASVRGANVLTF.

The rearrangement uses TRBV12-3 or TRBV12-4 and TRBJ2-5, with 9 positions matching TRBD1. After removal of 6 bases from V and 6 bases from J, the junction contained 8 bases not matched to a gene. CDR3 length: 14 residues. CDR3 bases: TGTGCCAGCAGCCCCGGACAGGGGTTGAAGACCCAGTACTTC. This sequence encodes CASSPGQGLKTQYF.

This clonotype came up a few times. This chain joins TRBV9 and TRBJ2-5; D is perhaps TRBD1 (5 bases). Germline CDR1 and CDR2: SGDLS and YYNGEE. This CDR3 has 17 residues. Between the trimmed V and J ends, which lost 0 bases and 1 base, there was a span of 16 bases. The chain's CDR3 is CASSVEGSGQLQETQYF. The CDR3 DNA follows: TGTGCCAGCAGCGTAGAGGGGTCAGGCCAACTCCAAGAGACCCAGTACTTC.

This sequence joins TRBV5-1 and TRBJ2-1, with a tentative D call TRBD2 (5 bases). Trimming took 0 bases from V and 4 from J, leaving 11 bases between them. Germline-derived CDR1 and CDR2 are SGHRS and YFSETQ. This CDR3 is 15 amino acids long. CDR3 in amino acids: CASSLAGEPYNEQFF. The CDR3 nucleotides read TGCGCCAGCAGCTTGGCCGGGGAGCCATACAATGAGCAGTTCTTC.

The rearrangement joins TRBV9 to TRBJ2-7; D may be TRBD1 (5 bases). CDR1 SGDLS and CDR2 YYNGEE come from the germline V gene. The CDR3 loop spans 16 amino acids. V lost 0 bases to trimming and J lost 2 bases, with 15 bases between them. The CDR3 loop is CASSVGQGKPPYEQYF. DNA of the CDR3: TGTGCCAGCAGCGTAGGGCAGGGAAAACCTCCCTACGAGCAGTACTTC.

V usage is TRBV4-3 and J usage is TRBJ2-1; D gene uncertain. The J call may be in error: the DNA end matches TRBJ2-7 better. Germline V gene sequence: CDR1 LGHNA, CDR2 YSLEER. The CDR3 contains 13 residues. CDR3 residues: CASSQGAGWEQYF. The DNA for the CDR3 is TGCGCCAGCAGCCAAGGGGCCGGTTGGGAGCAGTACTTC.

This clonotype was detected only a few times. The CDR3 reads CASSPTQDYLHEQYF. CDR3 coding DNA: TGTGCCAGCAGCCCGACCCAGGACTACCTCCACGAGCAGTACTTC. The V call is TRBV7-2, the J call TRBJ2-7, with D maybe TRBD2 (6 bases). This CDR3 is 15 amino acids long. Germline V lookup: CDR1 SGHTA, CDR2 FQGNSA. The V and J ends lost 5 bases and 5 bases respectively, with 19 bases between them.

The gene calls are TRBV4-2 and TRBJ2-7, with D possibly matching TRBD1 (5 bases). V was shortened by 3 bases and J by 2 bases, with 17 bases between the two germline ends. The CDR3 contains 16 residues. CDR1 and CDR2 (germline): LGHNA, YNFKEQ. The CDR3: CASSQGQEKTAYEQYF. The CDR3 DNA reads as TGTGCCAGCAGCCAGGGGCAGGAGAAGACGGCCTACGAGCAGTACTTC.

The chain couples TRBV12-3 or TRBV12-4 to TRBJ2-5; D is ambiguous. The CDR3 covers 12 residues. The V and J ends lost 4 bases and 3 bases respectively, with 6 bases between them. CDR3 amino acids: CASSSSKETQYF. CDR3 sequence (DNA): TGTGCCAGCAGTTCCTCAAAAGAGACCCAGTACTTC.

This clonotype appeared a few times. This sequence joins TRBV7-9 and TRBJ2-5; 11 bases align to TRBD1. The better agreement between TRBJ2-7 and the DNA end casts doubt on the J call. Germline CDR1 is SEHNR and CDR2 is FQNEAQ (reference sequence). The CDR3 is made up of 15 amino acids. CDR3 sequence (DNA): TGTGCCAGCAGCCCCATGGGGACAGGGGGTTTCGAGCAGTACTTC. Amino acid sequence: CASSPMGTGGFEQYF.

The sample holds a few counts of this clonotype. The chain carries TRBV6-1 and TRBJ1-4, with D possibly being TRBD1 (6 bases). Germline lookup yields CDR1 MNHNS and CDR2 SASEGT. The CDR3 has 17 residues. V lost 3 bases and J lost 8, with 22 bases in between. In DNA form, the CDR3 reads TGTGCCAGCAGTGACCGCTTCCAACAGGGTAGGCCGGAAAAACTGTTTTTT. The encoded protein is CASSDRFQQGRPEKLFF.

The V gene is TRBV5-1, the J gene TRBJ2-1; 11 bases match TRBD2. Looked up from germline, CDR1 is SGHRS and CDR2 is YFSETQ. The CDR3 spans 15 residues. V lost 4 bases to trimming and J lost 9 bases; unmatched junction nucleotides: 9. CDR3 loop: CASSVAGGMEGEQFF. In DNA, the CDR3 is TGCGCCAGCAGCGTAGCGGGAGGGATGGAAGGTGAGCAGTTCTTC.

The chain is built from TRBV6-2 or TRBV6-3 and TRBJ2-1; 7 bases agree with TRBD2. The CDR3 covers 17 residues. The germline CDR1 and CDR2 sequences are MNHEY and SVGEGT. The trim removed 6 bases at V and 0 bases at J, leaving 11 bases unmatched. CDR3 sequence reads: CASSPLGGVSSYNEQFF. CDR3 DNA sequence: TGTGCCAGCAGCCCCCTGGGGGGGGTCTCCTCCTACAATGAGCAGTTCTTC.

The chain joins TRBV4-2 to TRBJ2-5; either TRBD1 or TRBD2 may fit D (5 bases each). V was trimmed by 4 bases and J by 7 bases, leaving 22 bases between them. The CDR3 extends over 16 amino acids. Germline loops: CDR1 LGHNA, CDR2 YNFKEQ. DNA for the CDR3: TGTGCCAGCAGCCCAGCTCGAGGGTCAGGGTTGGGGACCCAGTACTTC. This gives the protein CASSPARGSGLGTQYF.

The V and J genes are TRBV10-3 and TRBJ2-3; D may match TRBD1 or TRBD2 (5 bases each). The germline CDR1 and CDR2 sequences are ENHRY and SYGVKD. The V end lost 7 bases, the J end lost 6 bases, and 20 bases lay between the germline ends. The CDR3 covers 15 residues. CDR3 in amino acids: CAITGEGLGEDTQYF. The CDR3 region has the DNA TGTGCCATCACTGGAGAGGGGCTAGGGGAGGATACGCAGTATTTT.

As for this clonotype: This sequence may be a read error, since a much larger clone differs from it by one base. This chain connects TRBV20-1 to TRBJ2-7; unclear D gene. The CDR3 covers 15 residues. The V end was cut by 0 bases, the J end by 0 bases, with 12 bases between. Per germline, CDR1 DFQATT and CDR2 SNEGSKA (reference sequence). CDR3 DNA sequence: TGCAGTGCTAGAGAACCCCAGTCGTACTCCTACGAGCAGTACTTC. This codes for CSAREPQSYSYEQYF.

This clonotype was counted ten times or more. V usage is TRBV28 and J usage is TRBJ1-2; D is possibly TRBD1 (5 bases). This CDR3 has 16 amino acids. Germline CDR1 and CDR2: MDHEN and SYDVKM. Trimming stripped 6 bases from V and 3 bases from J, with 20 bases between. DNA for the CDR3: TGTGCCAGCAGCTCAGATTGGGGGACCTTAGACTATGGCTACACCTTC. Amino acid sequence: CASSSDWGTLDYGYTF.

V and J are TRBV7-2 and TRBJ1-1; D not resolved. With 4 bases removed from V and 1 base from J, the gap between germline ends came to 13 bases. Germline loops: CDR1 SGHTA, CDR2 FQGNSA. This CDR3 has 15 amino acids. CDR3 sequence (DNA): TGTGCCAGCAGCTACCTAGGGCAATCGAACACTGAAGCTTTCTTT. Its translation: CASSYLGQSNTEAFF.

This clonotype appeared a few times. J is TRBJ2-3 and V is TRBV7-9; D is unresolved. Trimming removed 5 bases from V and 4 bases from J, with 22 bases in between. There are 17 residues in the CDR3. Per the germline V gene, CDR1 is SEHNR and CDR2 is FQNEAQ (reference sequence). The CDR3 reads CASSPPGALHRADTQYF. CDR3 sequence (DNA): TGTGCCAGCAGCCCCCCAGGCGCACTCCATCGCGCAGATACGCAGTATTTT.

This rearrangement joins TRBV28 to TRBJ1-3; the D is unclear. Germline lookup yields CDR1 MDHEN and CDR2 SYDVKM. The CDR3 sequence is 14 residues long. Deletions cut 3 bases from V and 2 bases from J, with 8 bases between. CDR3 coding DNA: TGTGCCAGCAGTTTTTACGGAACTGGAAACACCATATATTTT. Translated, it gives CASSFYGTGNTIYF.